This T cell receptor beta chain originates from a study of CD8+CD57+ T cells in acquired aplastic anemia. Overall study: Sorted CD4+ and CD8+ cells gave an average of about 3 ug of DNA.

Germline lookup yields CDR1 SEHNR and CDR2 FQNEAQ (reference sequence). The CDR3 loop spans 15 amino acids. V was pared by 3 bases and J by 3 bases, with 6 bases of the junction left unmatched. Points on this clonotype: The target antigen is unknown.

General observations from the study: Shared by patients and controls, almost 30 CD8+ CDR3s were abundant in patients.

Both TCR beta VDJ combination and CDR3 sequence profiling were carried out. Genomic DNA was the template for this profiling. TCRdb re-called the reads with MiXCR, one entry per CDR3 protein. The data hold 250,000 to 350,000 distinct CDR3 sequences, with around three fifths observed a single time. The V and J genes are TRBV7-9 and TRBJ2-7; 9 bases align to TRBD1. The sample consisted of sorted CD4+, CD8+, or CD8+CD57+ T cells (not recorded which) from PBMCs. The sequence was collected from a human donor with severe aplastic anemia or a healthy control (not recorded which). CDR3 sequence reads: CASSLGQGQGYEQYF. DNA of the CDR3: TGTGCCAGCAGCTTGGGGCAGGGACAGGGCTACGAGCAGTACTTC.